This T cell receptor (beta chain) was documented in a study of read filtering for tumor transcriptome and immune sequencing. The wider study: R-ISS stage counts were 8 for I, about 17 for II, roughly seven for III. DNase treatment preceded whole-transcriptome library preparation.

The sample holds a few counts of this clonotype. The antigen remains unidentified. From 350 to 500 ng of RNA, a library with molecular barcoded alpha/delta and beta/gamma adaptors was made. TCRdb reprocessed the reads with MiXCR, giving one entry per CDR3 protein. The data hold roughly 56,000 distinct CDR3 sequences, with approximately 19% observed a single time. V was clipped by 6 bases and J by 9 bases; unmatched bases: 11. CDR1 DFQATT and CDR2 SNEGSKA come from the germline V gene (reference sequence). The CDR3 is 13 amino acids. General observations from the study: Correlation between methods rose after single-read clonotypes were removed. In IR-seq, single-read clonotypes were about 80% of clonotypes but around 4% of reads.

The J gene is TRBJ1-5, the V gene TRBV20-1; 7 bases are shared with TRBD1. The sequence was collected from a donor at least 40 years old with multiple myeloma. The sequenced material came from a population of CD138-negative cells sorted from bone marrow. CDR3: CSARGGVQGPQHF. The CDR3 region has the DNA TGCAGTGCACGAGGGGGCGTCCAGGGGCCCCAGCATTTT.